This T cell receptor (beta chain) emerged from a study of human T cells and chemical hapten exposure. Study-level background: Sensitization involved placing 2% DPC onto a 2 cm by 2 cm region of upper inner arm skin.

The study, taken as a whole, reports: Patch test score rose with PT1 expanded TCR count, significant at thresholds 8, 16 and 32, not 4. TCRs exceeding a frequency of 1 in 1000 stayed unchanged under DPC sensitization.

The CDR3 length is 17 residues. V shed 3 bases and J 7 bases; nucleotides not matched to a gene: 13. Germline values: CDR1 LGHNA, CDR2 YSLEER. This clonotype occurred a few times. Its specificity is unknown. Stated time point: pre-sensitization, week 0. Treatment indicated: therapeutic diphenylcyclopropenone sensitization with weekly scalp DPC. Non-pregnant alopecia patients aged 18 to 70, suitable for DPC therapy. MiXCR, run by TCRdb on the RACE reads, gives a single entry per CDR3 protein. The data hold about 290,000 distinct CDR3 sequences, with approximately 8% observed a single time. The rearrangement uses TRBV4-3 and TRBJ2-1, with 9 nucleotides matching TRBD2. The origin of this receptor is a man aged 18 to 30 with alopecia areata. Some clones in this sample may be carry-over from other donors' samples. This material consisted of whole blood, taken in connection with sensitization to the hapten diphenylcyclopropenone (DPC). The DNA for the CDR3 is TGCGCCAGCAGCCAGACCCTCTCTAGCGGGGTATCAAATGAGCAGTTCTTC. Protein: CASSQTLSSGVSNEQFF.